Below, 6 T cell receptor beta chains from the same sample are listed, as sequenced in a study of T cell responses to AZD1222 COVID-19 vaccine. TCRdb's copy holds only in-frame clones and misses some; the assay was immunoSEQ multiplex PCR. The sample carries roughly 70,000 clones, roughly 80% recorded once. This specimen consisted of peripheral blood, obtained 28 days after the second AZD1222 dose. Receptors were obtained from an adult who received the AZD1222 COVID-19 vaccine.

This clone was recorded once. This rearrangement joins TRBV7-9 to TRBJ2-2; D remains unclear. Germline values: CDR1 SEHNR, CDR2 FQNEAQ (reference sequence). Between the trimmed V and J ends, which lost 9 bases and 5 bases, there was a span of 4 bases. The CDR3 sequence is 10 residues long. DNA for the CDR3: TGTGCCAGTCAAACCGGGGAGCTGTTTTTT. The encoded protein is CASQTGELFF.

The chain joins TRBV2 to TRBJ1-6, with 8 bases aligning to TRBD1. The CDR3 totals 16 residues. V shed 0 bases, J shed 8 bases, and the junction held 6 bases outside the gene matches. In germline, CDR1 is SNHLY, CDR2 FYNNEI. CDR3 sequence: CASSEAGTGTYSPLHF. The CDR3 DNA follows: TGTGCCAGCAGTGAAGCGGGGACAGGCACCTATTCACCCCTCCACTTT.

The chain uses TRBV7-9 and TRBJ1-2, with TRBD1 matching 7 bases. The CDR3 runs to 16 residues. J lost 1 base, V lost 5 bases, and 10 bases had no gene match. Germline loops: CDR1 SEHNR, CDR2 FQNEAQ (reference sequence). CDR3 in DNA: TGTGCCAGCAGCCAAGGGGGCAGGGTCCTTAACTATGGCTACACCTTC. This codes for CASSQGGRVLNYGYTF. Based on the CDR3 plus reference TRBV7-9 and TRBJ1-2, the full variable domain is DTGVSQNPRHKITKRGQNVTFRCDPISEHNRLYWYRQTLGQGPEFLTYFQNEAQLEKSRLLSDRFSAERPKGSFSTLEIQRTEQGDSAMYLCASSQGGRVLNYGYTFGSGTRLTVV.

The rearrangement uses TRBV29-1 and TRBJ2-1, with unresolved D. The V and J ends lost 6 bases and 0 bases respectively, with 6 bases between them. The CDR3 runs to 12 residues. Per germline, CDR1 SQVTM and CDR2 ANQGSEA. The CDR3 nucleotides are TGCAGCGTAGTCCCCTCCTACAATGAGCAGTTCTTC. This sequence encodes CSVVPSYNEQFF.

The CDR3 sequence is CASRRRGLYEQYF. Written as DNA, the CDR3 is TGTGCCAGCAGGCGGCGGGGGCTGTACGAGCAGTACTTC. The chain employs TRBV5-8 and TRBJ2-7; D might be TRBD2 (7 bases). CDR3 length: 13 amino acids. Germline V gene lookup returns CDR1 SGHTS and CDR2 YDEGEE. V lost 5 bases, J lost 4 bases, and 13 bases lay in between.

This clone was counted once. This chain links TRBV5-1 with TRBJ2-3; perhaps TRBD1 as D (6 bases). V was cut by 5 bases and J by 2 bases, with 12 bases left in between. CDR3 length: 14 amino acids. The germline V gene has CDR1 SGHRS and CDR2 YFSETQ. The CDR3 DNA sequence: TGCGCCAGCAGGGTGGGGGCCGACACAGATACGCAGTATTTT. Its protein product is CASRVGADTDTQYF.